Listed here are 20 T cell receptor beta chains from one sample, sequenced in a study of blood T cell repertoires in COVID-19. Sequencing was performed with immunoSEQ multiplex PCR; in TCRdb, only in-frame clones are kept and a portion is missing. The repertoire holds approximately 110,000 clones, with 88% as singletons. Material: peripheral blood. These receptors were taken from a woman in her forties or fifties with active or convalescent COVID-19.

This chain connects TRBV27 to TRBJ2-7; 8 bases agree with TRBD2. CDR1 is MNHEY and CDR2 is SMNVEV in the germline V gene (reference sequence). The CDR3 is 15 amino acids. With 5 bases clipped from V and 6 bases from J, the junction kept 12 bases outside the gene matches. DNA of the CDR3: TGTGCCAGCAGTCCCCTCTCTCGGGAGGGTGGCGAGCAGTACTTC. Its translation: CASSPLSREGGEQYF.

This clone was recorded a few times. In DNA form, the CDR3 reads TGTGCCAGCAGCCTGACAGTTTGGTCCTACGAGCAGTACTTC. Amino acids: CASSLTVWSYEQYF. V usage is TRBV4-2 and J usage is TRBJ2-7; possibly TRBD1 for D (5 bases). The CDR3 is 14 amino acids. Per germline, CDR1 LGHNA and CDR2 YNFKEQ. Trimming took off 4 bases at V and 1 base at J, with 11 bases between the two ends.

The CDR3 here is CAWRAGLAGVREQYF. The CDR3 DNA reads as TGTGCCTGGAGAGCCGGACTAGCGGGAGTTCGCGAGCAGTACTTC. This chain links TRBV30 with TRBJ2-7; 13 bases are shared with TRBD2. The V gene's germline CDR1 is GTSNPN and CDR2 SVGIG (reference sequence). CDR3 length equals 15 residues. After removal of 3 bases from V and 6 bases from J, the junction contained 8 bases not matched to a gene.

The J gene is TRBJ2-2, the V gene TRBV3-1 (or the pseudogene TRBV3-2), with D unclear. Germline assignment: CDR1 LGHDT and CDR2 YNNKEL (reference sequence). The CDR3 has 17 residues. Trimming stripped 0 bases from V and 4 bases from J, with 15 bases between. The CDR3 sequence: CASSQDWYFLVTGELFF. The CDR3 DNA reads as TGTGCCAGCAGCCAAGATTGGTATTTTCTAGTCACCGGGGAGCTGTTTTTT.

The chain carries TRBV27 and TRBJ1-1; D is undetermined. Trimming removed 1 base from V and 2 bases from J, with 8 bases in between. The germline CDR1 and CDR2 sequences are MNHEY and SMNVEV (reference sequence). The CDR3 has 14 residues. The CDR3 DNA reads TGTGCCAGCAGTTTATTTCGGGGAAACACTGAAGCTTTCTTT. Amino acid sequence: CASSLFRGNTEAFF.

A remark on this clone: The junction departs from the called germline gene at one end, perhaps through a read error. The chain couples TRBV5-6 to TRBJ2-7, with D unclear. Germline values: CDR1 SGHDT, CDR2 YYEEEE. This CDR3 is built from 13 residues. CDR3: CASRLGSTYEQYF. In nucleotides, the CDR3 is TGTGCCAGCAGATTGGGTAGTACCTACGAGCAGTACTTC. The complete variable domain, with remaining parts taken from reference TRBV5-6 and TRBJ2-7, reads DAGVTQSPTHLIKTRGQQVTLRCSPKSGHDTVSWYQQALGQGPQFIFQYYEEEERQRGNFPDRFSGHQFPNYSSELNVNALLLGDSALYLCASRLGSTYEQYFGPGTRLTVT.

This chain's CDR3 is CASRGTSGGYNEQFF. CDR3 in DNA: TGTGCCAGCAGGGGAACTAGCGGGGGATACAATGAGCAGTTCTTC. The J gene is TRBJ2-1, the V gene TRBV2; TRBD2 agrees at 11 bases. Germline V lookup: CDR1 SNHLY, CDR2 FYNNEI. V was pared by 6 bases and J by 4 bases, with 5 bases of the junction left unmatched. There are 15 residues in the CDR3.

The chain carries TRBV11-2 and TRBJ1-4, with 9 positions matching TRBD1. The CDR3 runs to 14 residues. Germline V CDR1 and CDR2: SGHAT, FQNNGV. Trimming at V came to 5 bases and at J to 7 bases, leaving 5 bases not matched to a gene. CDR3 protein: CASSLTGGGEKLFF. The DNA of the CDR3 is TGTGCCAGCAGCCTTACAGGGGGCGGTGAAAAACTGTTTTTT.

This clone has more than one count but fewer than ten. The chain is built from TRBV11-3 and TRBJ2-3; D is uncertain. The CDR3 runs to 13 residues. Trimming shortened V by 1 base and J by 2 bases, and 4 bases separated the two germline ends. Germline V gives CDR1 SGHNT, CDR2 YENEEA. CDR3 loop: CASSLGLTDTQYF. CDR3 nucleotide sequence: TGTGCCAGCAGCTTAGGGCTCACAGATACGCAGTATTTT.

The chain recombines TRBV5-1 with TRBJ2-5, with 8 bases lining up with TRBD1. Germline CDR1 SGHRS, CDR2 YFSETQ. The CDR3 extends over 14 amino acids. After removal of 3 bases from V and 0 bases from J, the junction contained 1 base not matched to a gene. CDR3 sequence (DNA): TGCGCCAGCAGCTGGACAGGGTACCAAGAGACCCAGTACTTC. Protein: CASSWTGYQETQYF.

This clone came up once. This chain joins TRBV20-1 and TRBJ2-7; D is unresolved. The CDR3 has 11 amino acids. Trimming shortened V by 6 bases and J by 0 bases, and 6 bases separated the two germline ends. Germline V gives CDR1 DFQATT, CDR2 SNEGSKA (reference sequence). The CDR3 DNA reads TGCAGTGCGTGGAGCTCCTACGAGCAGTACTTC. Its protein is CSAWSSYEQYF.

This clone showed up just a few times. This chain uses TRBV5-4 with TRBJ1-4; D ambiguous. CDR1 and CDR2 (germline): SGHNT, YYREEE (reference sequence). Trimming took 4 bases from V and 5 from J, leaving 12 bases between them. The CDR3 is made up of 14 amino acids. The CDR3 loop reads CASSPDNQNEKLFF. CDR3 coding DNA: TGTGCCAGCAGCCCTGACAACCAGAATGAAAAACTGTTTTTT.

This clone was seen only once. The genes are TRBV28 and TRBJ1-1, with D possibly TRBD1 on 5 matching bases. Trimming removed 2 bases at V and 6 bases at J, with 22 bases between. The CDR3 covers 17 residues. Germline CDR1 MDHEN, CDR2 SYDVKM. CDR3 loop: CASSLRSWRGRQPEAFF. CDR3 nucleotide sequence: TGTGCCAGCAGTTTAAGGTCCTGGAGGGGTAGACAGCCTGAAGCTTTCTTT.

DNA of the CDR3: TGTGCCAGCAGTCCGGACTCCTACCTAGGCACAGATACGCAGTATTTT. Protein product: CASSPDSYLGTDTQYF. The chain employs TRBV28 and TRBJ2-3, with D tentatively TRBD2 (5 bases). Trimming took off 5 bases at V and 1 base at J, with 16 bases between the two ends. Germline CDR1 reads MDHEN; CDR2 reads SYDVKM. This CDR3 has 16 amino acids.

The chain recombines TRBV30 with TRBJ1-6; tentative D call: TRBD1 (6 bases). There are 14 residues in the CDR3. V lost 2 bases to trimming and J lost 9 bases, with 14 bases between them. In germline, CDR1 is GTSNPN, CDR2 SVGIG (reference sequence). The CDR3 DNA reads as TGTGCCTGGAGTATTCAGGGGTGGAGTTCACCCCTCCACTTT. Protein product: CAWSIQGWSSPLHF. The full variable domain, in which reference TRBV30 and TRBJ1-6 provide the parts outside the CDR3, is SQTIHQWPATLVQPVGSPLSLECTVEGTSNPNLYWYRQAAGRGLQLLFYSVGIGQISSEVPQNLSASRPQDRQFILSSKKLLLSDSGFYLCAWSIQGWSSPLHFGNGTRLTVT.

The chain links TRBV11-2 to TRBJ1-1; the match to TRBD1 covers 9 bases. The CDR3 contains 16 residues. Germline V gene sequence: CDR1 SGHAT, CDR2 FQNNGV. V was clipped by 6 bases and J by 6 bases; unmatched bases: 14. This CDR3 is CASRGGQGYLRAEAFF. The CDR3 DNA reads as TGTGCCAGCAGGGGTGGACAGGGGTATTTGAGGGCTGAAGCTTTCTTT.

CDR3 coding DNA: TGTGCCAGCACCGTACCAGGGGGCGCCACTGAAGCTTTCTTT. Translating it yields CASTVPGGATEAFF. The chain links TRBV28 to TRBJ1-1; 8 bases are shared with TRBD1. The CDR3 consists of 14 residues. J lost 4 bases, V lost 7 bases, and 8 bases had no gene match. Germline V gene data show CDR1 as MDHEN and CDR2 as SYDVKM.

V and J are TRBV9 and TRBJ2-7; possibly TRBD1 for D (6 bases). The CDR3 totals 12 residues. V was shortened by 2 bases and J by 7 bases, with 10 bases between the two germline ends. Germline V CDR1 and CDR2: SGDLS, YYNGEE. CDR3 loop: CASSVQGGEQYF. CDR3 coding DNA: TGTGCCAGCAGCGTTCAAGGGGGAGAGCAGTACTTC. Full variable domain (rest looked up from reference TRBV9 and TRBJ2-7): DSGVTQTPKHLITATGQRVTLRCSPRSGDLSVYWYQQSLDQGLQFLIQYYNGEERAKGNILERFSAQQFPDLHSELNLSSLELGDSALYFCASSVQGGEQYFGPGTRLTVT.

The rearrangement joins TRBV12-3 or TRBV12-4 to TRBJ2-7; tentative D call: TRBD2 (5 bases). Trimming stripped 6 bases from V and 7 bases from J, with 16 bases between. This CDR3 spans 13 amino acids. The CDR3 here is CASRAGGAGEQYF. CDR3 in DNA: TGTGCCAGCAGAGCAGGTGGTGCGGGTGAGCAGTACTTC.

CDR3 loop: CASRRVGGGADTGELFF. The CDR3 nucleotides are TGTGCCAGCAGGCGAGTCGGTGGGGGGGCGGACACCGGGGAGCTGTTTTTT. The V gene is TRBV4-2, the J gene TRBJ2-2, with a tentative D call TRBD2 (7 bases). Trimming cost V 6 bases and J 3 bases, with 20 bases left between them. This CDR3 has 17 residues. From germline, CDR1 is LGHNA and CDR2 YNFKEQ.